This is a list of T cell receptor beta chains from one sample in a study of T-cell memory formation after mild COVID-19. TCRdb ran MiXCR on the 5' RACE reads and lists one entry per CDR3 protein. The sample has roughly 150,000 distinct CDR3 sequences, 13% to 15% seen once. Sequencing was done on a sample of PBMCs or a T cell subset sorted from them (not recorded which). The receptor set was obtained from an adult woman who had mild COVID-19 (a few samples of this study predate the infection). Cell type and time point are not known. CDR3s include the opening cysteine and the closing phenylalanine or tryptophan. The D gene is left open where the match is weak. Where a row states a size, it is once, few, many or the class of an expanded clone; other rows omit it.

>TRBJ2-2|few|-|TRBV29-1
CSVDHRAGTGELFF
TGCAGCGTTGACCACAGGGCGGGCACCGGGGAGCTGTTTTTT
>TRBJ2-7|-|-|TRBV27
CASILLENEQYF
TGTGCCAGCATCTTGCTAGAGAACGAGCAGTACTTC
>TRBJ2-5|few|-|TRBV7-6
CASSLAGGLGETQYF
TGTGCCAGCAGCTTAGCGGGGGGGCTCGGGGAGACCCAGTACTTC
>TRBJ2-7|-|-|TRBV4-1
CASSQTGSYYEQYF
TGCGCCAGCAGCCAGACAGGAAGCTACTACGAGCAGTACTTC
>TRBJ2-7|many|-|TRBV7-9
CASAGTSYEQYF
TGTGCCAGCGCCGGTACTTCCTACGAGCAGTACTTC
>TRBJ2-7|-|TRBD1|TRBV29-1
CSVRTGPLNEQYF
TGCAGCGTTCGGACAGGGCCTCTTAACGAGCAGTACTTC
>TRBJ2-1|-|-|TRBV5-1
CASSLDIEYNEQFF
TGCGCCAGCAGCTTGGATATAGAATACAATGAGCAGTTCTTC
>TRBJ1-2|-|TRBD1|TRBV6-5
CASLDRGSSNGYTF
TGTGCCAGCCTAGACAGGGGGTCTTCCAATGGCTACACCTTC
>TRBJ2-2|-|-|TRBV5-4
CASSLDSLTGELFF
TGTGCCAGCAGCTTGGACAGTCTCACCGGGGAGCTGTTTTTT
>TRBJ2-1|many|-|TRBV2
CASRAFWGGGHNEQFF
TGTGCCAGCAGGGCCTTTTGGGGGGGCGGCCACAATGAGCAGTTCTTC
>TRBJ2-1|many|TRBD2|TRBV6-2/TRBV6-3
CASSYSGLAGIYNEQFF
TGTGCCAGCAGTTATTCGGGACTAGCGGGGATCTACAATGAGCAGTTCTTC
>TRBJ1-5|few|-|TRBV12-3/TRBV12-4
CASSPGAYRAQHF
TGTGCCAGCAGTCCAGGGGCCTACAGGGCCCAGCATTTT
>TRBJ1-1|few|-|TRBV12-3/TRBV12-4
CASSLKENTEAFF
TGTGCCAGCAGTTTAAAAGAGAACACTGAAGCTTTCTTT
>TRBJ2-1|-|-|TRBV4-1
CASSQASRGNEQFF
TGCGCCAGCAGCCAGGCTAGTAGGGGGAATGAGCAGTTCTTC
>TRBJ2-1|-|-|TRBV6-2/TRBV6-3
CASRGRVLTYNEQFF
TGTGCCAGCAGGGGACGGGTCCTAACCTACAATGAGCAGTTCTTC
>TRBJ2-3|-|-|TRBV6-5
CASSHGGVRTDTQYF
TGTGCCAGCAGTCACGGTGGGGTTCGGACAGATACGCAGTATTTT
>TRBJ1-1|many|-|TRBV6-5
CASSYRTEAFF
TGTGCCAGCAGTTACCGGACTGAAGCTTTCTTT
>TRBJ2-3|-|TRBD2|TRBV11-2
CASSFSGGAADTQYF
TGTGCCAGCAGCTTCAGCGGGGGGGCGGCAGATACGCAGTATTTT